What follows are 25 T cell receptor beta chains derived from one specimen sequenced in a study of cytomegalovirus exposure and HLA in healthy donors (dated by TCRdb to 2015 to 2018). Library preparation used the immunoSEQ multiplex PCR assay. A mixture of 60 forward primers for TCR Vbeta segments and 13 reverse primers for TCR Jbeta segments was used in the multiplex PCR. The table was pulled from immuneACCESS by TCRdb, which kept in-frame rearrangements only. Such tables lose some clones; where checked, under half of the loss comes from unresolved V genes, and the rest has no known cause. A total of under 110,000 clones appear in this sample, around 85% of them only once. About 3.9% of the sample belongs to the ten largest clones. The sample consisted of PBMCs. Source of these receptors: a young man in good health and CMV-seronegative.

The chain carries TRBV7-2 and TRBJ2-7; TRBD1 matches at 8 bases. The CDR3 spans 16 residues. Trimming took 5 bases from V and 2 from J; bases not matched to a gene: 11. Germline lookup yields CDR1 SGHTA and CDR2 FQGNSA. The CDR3 bases are TGTGCCAGCAGCCCCCATGGACAGGGTGTTACCTACGAGCAGTACTTC. Translating it yields CASSPHGQGVTYEQYF.

V usage is TRBV6-6 and J usage is TRBJ2-2, with D unresolved. Trimming stripped 5 bases from V and 2 bases from J, with 3 bases between. Germline CDR1 reads MNHNY; CDR2 reads SVGAGI (reference sequence). This CDR3 is built from 12 residues. The CDR3 DNA is TGTGCCAGCAGTCTCAACACCGGGGAGCTGTTTTTT. This gives the protein CASSLNTGELFF.

This clone occurred once. This chain uses TRBV10-3 with TRBJ1-3; 9 nucleotides agree with TRBD1. The germline V gene has CDR1 ENHRY and CDR2 SYGVKD. The V and J ends lost 3 bases and 3 bases, in that order; junction bases with no gene match: 9. The CDR3 contains 17 residues. This CDR3 reads CAISDPPGTGFGNTIYF. CDR3 DNA: TGTGCCATCAGTGACCCTCCCGGGACAGGGTTTGGAAACACCATATATTTT.

The genes are TRBV6-4 and TRBJ2-7; 10 nucleotides align to TRBD2. CDR1 is MRHNA and CDR2 is SNTAGT in the germline V gene. The V and J ends lost 4 bases and 5 bases, in that order; junction bases with no gene match: 8. The CDR3 runs 15 residues. CDR3 in amino acids: CASSGETSGYHEQYF. CDR3 DNA sequence: TGTGCCAGCAGTGGGGAGACTAGCGGGTACCACGAGCAGTACTTC.

This clone appeared once. V and J are TRBV6-5 and TRBJ2-7; TRBD2 matches 14 bases. Germline CDR1 is MNHEY and CDR2 is SVGAGI. Trimming at V came to 5 bases and at J to 12 bases, leaving 9 bases not matched to a gene. The CDR3 loop spans 14 amino acids. Here the CDR3 reads CASSRLGLAGEPYF. For the CDR3, the DNA is TGTGCCAGCAGTCGCCTGGGACTAGCGGGAGAACCGTACTTC.

The chain has TRBV7-9 and TRBJ2-5; D is unresolved. Trimming shortened V by 5 bases and J by 2 bases, and 3 bases separated the two germline ends. Germline CDR1 and CDR2: SEHNR and FQNEAQ (reference sequence). This CDR3 has 11 amino acids. The chain's CDR3 is CASSPQETQYF. In DNA, the CDR3 is TGTGCCAGCAGCCCTCAAGAGACCCAGTACTTC.

The J gene is TRBJ2-2, the V gene TRBV5-1, with 8 bases matching TRBD2. Germline CDR1 and CDR2: SGHRS and YFSETQ. V lost 6 bases, J lost 4 bases, and 5 bases stayed unmatched. The CDR3 length is 14 residues. As DNA, the CDR3 is TGCGCCAGCAATGGACTAGCCGGCACCGGGGAGCTGTTTTTT. It translates to CASNGLAGTGELFF.

The V gene is TRBV4-1, the J gene TRBJ2-3; 10 bases fit TRBD2. The CDR3 contains 18 residues. The V segment lost 3 bases and the J segment 0 bases; nucleotides outside the gene matches: 9. CDR1 and CDR2 (germline): MGHRA, YSYEKL. The CDR3 reads CASSHALRTSGSTDTQYF. CDR3 DNA: TGCGCCAGCAGCCACGCCCTCAGGACTAGCGGTAGCACAGATACGCAGTATTTT.

The sample holds one count of this clone. The genes are TRBV2 and TRBJ2-7, with 7 bases matching TRBD1. After removal of 5 bases from V and 0 bases from J, the junction contained 4 bases not matched to a gene. The CDR3 is 14 amino acids. Germline loops: CDR1 SNHLY, CDR2 FYNNEI. CDR3 nucleotide sequence: TGTGCCAGCAGTAAGGGACAGCGCTCCTACGAGCAGTACTTC. This codes for CASSKGQRSYEQYF.

The rearrangement uses TRBV7-2 and TRBJ2-3; 8 positions match TRBD1. Germline lookup yields CDR1 SGHTA and CDR2 FQGNSA. CDR3 length: 13 amino acids. V was pared by 5 bases and J by 4 bases, with 2 bases of the junction left unmatched. CDR3 DNA sequence: TGTGCCAGCAGCACGACAGGGGCAGATACGCAGTATTTT. This encodes CASSTTGADTQYF.

V gene TRBV25-1 combines with J gene TRBJ1-2; D not certain. The V end lost 6 bases, the J end lost 6 bases, and 11 bases lay between the germline ends. This CDR3 is built from 12 residues. Germline V gene sequence: CDR1 MGHDK, CDR2 SYGVNS. The CDR3 DNA reads TGTGCCAGCAGGTCCACCGGGGATGGCTACACCTTC. As protein: CASRSTGDGYTF.

The chain joins TRBV5-1 to TRBJ1-2, with D hard to call. Germline CDR1 and CDR2: SGHRS and YFSETQ. The V end lost 0 bases, the J end lost 8 bases, and 14 bases lay between the germline ends. The CDR3 totals 14 residues. CDR3 in amino acids: CASSLELAGGGYTF. The DNA of the CDR3 is TGCGCCAGCAGCTTGGAGCTTGCGGGAGGCGGCTACACCTTC.

The V call is TRBV4-2, the J call TRBJ1-2; 8 bases are shared with TRBD1. Germline loops: CDR1 LGHNA, CDR2 YNFKEQ. The CDR3 loop spans 15 amino acids. V shed 1 base, J shed 1 base, and the junction held 2 bases outside the gene matches. CDR3 amino acids: CASSQGQGLNYGYTF. Here the CDR3 DNA reads TGTGCCAGCAGCCAAGGACAGGGGCTTAACTATGGCTACACCTTC.

The chain has TRBV4-1 and TRBJ2-5, with 7 bases aligning to TRBD1. The V and J ends lost 2 bases and 1 base, in that order; junction bases with no gene match: 4. In germline, CDR1 is MGHRA, CDR2 YSYEKL. The CDR3 length is 15 residues. The CDR3 DNA reads TGCGCCAGCAGCCAACTTGGGACAGCCCAAGAGACCCAGTACTTC. Translating it yields CASSQLGTAQETQYF.

The chain carries TRBV25-1 and TRBJ2-7, with TRBD1 identical over 8 bases. In germline, CDR1 is MGHDK, CDR2 SYGVNS. This CDR3 has 18 amino acids. Trimming removed 4 bases from V and 0 bases from J; junction bases left unmatched: 14. Here the CDR3 reads CASSGTGGRGRGSYEQYF. The CDR3 DNA follows: TGTGCCAGCAGTGGGACCGGGGGCAGGGGGCGCGGCTCCTACGAGCAGTACTTC.

V usage is TRBV6-5 and J usage is TRBJ1-1; no reliable D call. The germline gives CDR1 MNHEY, CDR2 SVGAGI. The CDR3 extends over 14 amino acids. V lost 5 bases to trimming and J lost 0 bases, with 10 bases between them. DNA of the CDR3: TGTGCCAGCAGTGAGGGAGAGGTGAACACTGAAGCTTTCTTT. Its protein product is CASSEGEVNTEAFF.

V and J are TRBV29-1 and TRBJ2-3; 9 bases are a match to TRBD2. The germline gives CDR1 SQVTM, CDR2 ANQGSEA. V shed 4 bases and J 3 bases; nucleotides not matched to a gene: 14. The CDR3 sequence is 17 residues long. The CDR3 region has the DNA TGCAGCGTTGGGATAGCGGGAGTTTGGGGATCGACAGATACGCAGTATTTT. Protein: CSVGIAGVWGSTDTQYF.

The rearrangement links TRBV5-6 to TRBJ2-4, with D possibly TRBD2 on 6 matching bases. CDR1 SGHDT and CDR2 YYEEEE come from the germline V gene. The CDR3 is 16 residues long. V lost 4 bases and J lost 0, with 14 bases in between. As DNA, the CDR3 is TGTGCCAGCAGCCCTGGACTGGGACTAGCCAAAAACATTCAGTACTTC. This encodes CASSPGLGLAKNIQYF. Filled out from reference TRBV5-6 and TRBJ2-4, the complete variable domain reads DAGVTQSPTHLIKTRGQQVTLRCSPKSGHDTVSWYQQALGQGPQFIFQYYEEEERQRGNFPDRFSGHQFPNYSSELNVNALLLGDSALYLCASSPGLGLAKNIQYFGAGTRLSVL.

This clone was seen only a few times. This chain connects TRBV2 to TRBJ1-1; D is possibly TRBD1 (5 bases). The CDR3 totals 15 residues. From germline, CDR1 is SNHLY and CDR2 FYNNEI. The V end was cut by 5 bases, the J end by 0 bases, with 13 bases between. In nucleotides, the CDR3 is TGTGCCAGCAGTTCCAGGGAGGGGATGAACACTGAAGCTTTCTTT. Translation: CASSSREGMNTEAFF.

This clone was observed a single time. The V gene is TRBV7-3, the J gene TRBJ1-1; possible D gene TRBD1, 6 bases. Germline lookup yields CDR1 SGHTA and CDR2 FQGTGA. CDR3 size: 14 residues. Trimming took off 5 bases at V and 8 bases at J, with 18 bases between the two ends. The CDR3 here is CASSRGGGLEEAFF. In DNA, the CDR3 is TGTGCCAGCAGCCGGGGAGGGGGGCTAGAAGAAGCTTTCTTT.

This sequence joins TRBV6-1 and TRBJ1-2; 8 nucleotides align to TRBD1. Looked up from germline, CDR1 is MNHNS and CDR2 is SASEGT. CDR3 length: 13 residues. V lost 7 bases to trimming and J lost 3 bases; unmatched junction nucleotides: 4. CDR3 coding DNA: TGTGCCAGCAACGGACAGGGTTACTATGGCTACACCTTC. This translates into CASNGQGYYGYTF.

This chain links TRBV7-9 with TRBJ1-1; a possible D gene is TRBD1 (6 bases). The germline gives CDR1 SEHNR, CDR2 FQNEAQ (reference sequence). The CDR3 covers 14 residues. The V end was cut by 3 bases, the J end by 3 bases, with 11 bases between. The CDR3: CASSFTGTDTEAFF. The CDR3 nucleotides read TGTGCCAGCAGCTTTACAGGGACCGACACTGAAGCTTTCTTT.

The rearrangement joins TRBV10-3 to TRBJ2-7; 7 bases match TRBD2. After removal of 2 bases from V and 4 bases from J, the junction contained 8 bases not matched to a gene. The CDR3 is 15 amino acids. The V gene's germline CDR1 is ENHRY and CDR2 SYGVKD. The DNA for the CDR3 is TGTGCCATCAGTGAGATACCGGGACTAAAATACGAGCAGTACTTC. Translated, it gives CAISEIPGLKYEQYF.

This clone occurred a few times. V gene TRBV7-9 combines with J gene TRBJ2-3; TRBD2 agrees at 9 bases. Germline CDR1 reads SEHNR; CDR2 reads FQNEAQ (reference sequence). V trimming: 1 base; J trimming: 6 bases; junction bases outside the gene matches: 2. This CDR3 is built from 14 residues. The CDR3 region has the DNA TGTGCCAGCAGCTTAGTGAGCGGGAGGGATACGCAGTATTTT. Translating it yields CASSLVSGRDTQYF.

This clone has just one count. The CDR3 spells CASSGGPDTDEQYF. The CDR3 DNA is TGCGCCAGCAGCGGGGGCCCAGATACCGACGAGCAGTACTTC. The rearrangement uses TRBV5-1 and TRBJ2-7, with TRBD1 as a possible D gene (6 bases). Germline loops: CDR1 SGHRS, CDR2 YFSETQ. This CDR3 contains 14 residues. V lost 4 bases to trimming and J lost 5 bases, with 16 bases between them.